This TCR beta chain was observed in a study of blood T cell repertoires in COVID-19 (dated by TCRdb to about 2020). Background for the entire study: Collaborator samples came from the United States, Italy and Spain and covered acute and convalescent phases of COVID-19. The material from the prospective study consisted of cDNA or gDNA derived from T cells, B-cell-depleted T cells, or PBMCs. The sample metadata nearly always contained a de-identified subject ID, COVID-19 status, age in years and sex. Deeply sampled blood TCRbeta repertoires from subjects exposed to, actively infected with, or recovered from COVID-19 were included in the dataset. A freely available public database, intended as a resource for researchers studying the immune response to SARS-CoV-2, is where the repertoires were released. The samples were drawn from the first 160 participants of the ongoing ImmuneRACE study and from over 950 subjects provided by 6 global collaborators. Where HLA class I and class II types were available, the types were taken from metadata supplied by the sample provider, not from assay-based typing. Results and caveats for the whole study, not just this receptor: How much clinical and demographic metadata was included differed by source and by participant, and the metadata was provided uncurated.

CDR1 and CDR2 (MGHRA, YSYEKL) derive from the germline V gene. V and J are trimmed by 5 bases and 0 bases, and the gene matches miss 3 bases of the junction. The cysteine opens and the phenylalanine closes a CDR3 of 14 amino acids. This entry keeps only the CDR3 DNA: 42 bases, framed from base 1. This clone was recorded only once. There is no known antigen for this receptor. No base qualities exist here, and no much larger clone lies one base off it. At one collaborating source in Seattle, patients were enrolled during active infection and were followed longitudinally through the course of disease. Each collaborating institution followed its own protocols to collect whole blood in K2EDTA tubes. For TCRbeta analysis, collaborator samples were shipped as frozen whole blood, as isolated PBMCs, or as DNA extracted from either sample type. The immunoSEQ Assay, a bias-controlled multiplex PCR, was used to amplify TCRbeta CDR3 regions from genomic DNA. The paper's data handling went like this. Nucleated cell counts per sample were estimated from amplification of reference gene primers within the assay. Sequence reads were collapsed and filtered to measure the absolute abundance of every unique TCRbeta CDR3 rearrangement. For each sample, productive Simpson clonality was calculated as the square root of Simpson's diversity index across productive rearrangements. What TCRdb holds here is the immuneACCESS table cut down to in-frame rearrangements. Part of the clones is not present; checked against another copy, under half of the missing clones reflect an unresolved V gene, and the others are unexplained. V, J and clone size were drawn from that table, and D and trimming were deduced from the DNA. The sample profile shows 150,000 to 200,000 clones; 85% to 90% of them were found once. Of the sample, roughly 11% is held by the ten largest clones.

The sequenced material came from peripheral blood. This sequence uses TRBV4-1 and TRBJ2-5, with 7 bases in between that match TRBD1. The sequence derives from a woman between 55 and 75 years old with COVID-19, enrolled during active disease. The CDR3 amino acid sequence is: CASSATGYQETQYF. The nucleotides read TGCGCCAGCAGCGCGACAGGGTACCAAGAGACCCAGTACTTC.